The 30 T cell receptor beta chains below come from one sample, sequenced in a study of T cells in Graves' hyperthyroidism and ophthalmopathy. RNA transcripts yielded amplified TCR beta CDR3 regions. HTBI primers drove first-round RT-PCR of the TCR CDR3. TCRdb passed the multiplex PCR reads through MiXCR, listing each CDR3 protein once. The sample has hundreds of thousands of distinct CDR3 sequences, more than 15% seen once. The sequenced sample was blood. The origin of the receptors is a woman in her thirties or forties with Graves' ophthalmopathy.

This clonotype was detected only a few times. The chain recombines TRBV27 with TRBJ2-3, with TRBD2 identical over 14 bases. Germline V gene data show CDR1 as MNHEY and CDR2 as SMNVEV (reference sequence). V lost 3 bases to trimming and J lost 2 bases; unmatched junction nucleotides: 4. CDR3 length equals 17 residues. CDR3 sequence (DNA): TGTGCCAGCAGTTTCCAGGGACTAGCGGGGGCCACAGATACGCAGTATTTT. It yields the protein CASSFQGLAGATDTQYF.

V gene TRBV6-1 combines with J gene TRBJ1-1; possibly TRBD1 for D (5 bases). Trimming pared 5 bases from V and 0 bases from J, leaving 19 bases between. Germline CDR1 and CDR2: MNHNS and SASEGT. The CDR3 is made up of 17 amino acids. CDR3 in DNA: TGTGCCAGCAGTCTCCCCCGGGGCGCAGGGCTGAACACTGAAGCTTTCTTT. Translating it yields CASSLPRGAGLNTEAFF.

V usage is TRBV7-8 and J usage is TRBJ2-1; possible D gene TRBD2, 5 bases. V lost 8 bases and J 7 bases, leaving 21 bases between the germline ends. Germline values: CDR1 SGHVS, CDR2 FQNEAQ. The CDR3 length is 15 residues. CDR3 bases: TGTGCCAGCTCCTCCCAACGGGATGGCACGAATGAGCAGTTCTTC. It codes for CASSSQRDGTNEQFF.

V and J are TRBV4-1 and TRBJ2-1; 9 nucleotides match TRBD1. V lost 4 bases to trimming and J lost 6 bases; unmatched junction nucleotides: 10. Germline V CDR1 and CDR2: MGHRA, YSYEKL. This CDR3 is 16 amino acids long. The CDR3 coding sequence is TGCGCCAGCAGCCCAGCCCCGGGACAGGGAGGCAATGAGCAGTTCTTC. Translation gives CASSPAPGQGGNEQFF.

This clonotype appeared a few times. The chain employs TRBV5-4 and TRBJ2-4, with unresolved D. Germline-derived CDR1 and CDR2 are SGHNT and YYREEE (reference sequence). The CDR3 covers 14 residues. Deletions cut 0 bases from V and 2 bases from J, with 6 bases between. The CDR3 sequence: CASSLGDPKNIQYF. The CDR3 nucleotides are TGTGCCAGCAGCTTGGGGGATCCCAAAAACATTCAGTACTTC.

CDR3 residues: CASRAWTSGGATDTQYF. The CDR3 bases are TGTGCCAGCAGGGCCTGGACTAGCGGGGGGGCTACAGATACGCAGTATTTT. This chain uses TRBV2 with TRBJ2-3; 15 nucleotides align to TRBD2. This CDR3 comprises 17 residues. Germline V gene sequence: CDR1 SNHLY, CDR2 FYNNEI. V shed 6 bases and J 3 bases; nucleotides not matched to a gene: 7.

V usage is TRBV28 and J usage is TRBJ1-2; the match to TRBD1 covers 12 bases. With 3 bases clipped from V and 1 base from J, the junction kept 3 bases outside the gene matches. This CDR3 is built from 16 residues. From germline, CDR1 is MDHEN and CDR2 SYDVKM. CDR3: CASSLGQGAYNYGYTF. As DNA, the CDR3 is TGTGCCAGCAGTTTGGGACAGGGGGCTTATAACTATGGCTACACCTTC.

Details on this clonotype: Its ends do not fully match the called genes, so a read error is possible. The rearrangement uses TRBV30 and TRBJ1-4; D is possibly TRBD1 (5 bases). Germline V CDR1 and CDR2: GTSNPN, SVGIG (reference sequence). The CDR3 runs to 13 residues. The CDR3 coding sequence is TGTGCCCGGAGGGGTACGGCTAATGAAAAACTGTTTTTT. This gives the protein CARRGTANEKLFF.

This clonotype was counted at least ten times. CDR3 bases: TGTGCCAGCAGCACACGCCTACTAGCGGGGGACTCCTACAATGAGCAGTTCTTC. Amino acids: CASSTRLLAGDSYNEQFF. The chain recombines TRBV3-1 with TRBJ2-1, with 11 bases identical to TRBD2. The CDR3 covers 18 residues. V shed 5 bases and J 0 bases; nucleotides not matched to a gene: 9. Germline CDR1 LGHDT, CDR2 YNNKEL (reference sequence).

The V call is TRBV9, the J call TRBJ2-5; D may be TRBD1 or TRBD2 (6 bases each). CDR1 and CDR2 (germline): SGDLS, YYNGEE. This CDR3 is built from 16 residues. Trimming shortened V by 4 bases and J by 5 bases, and 21 bases separated the two germline ends. CDR3 in amino acids: CASSPKMMGGGETQYF. DNA for the CDR3: TGTGCCAGCAGCCCTAAGATGATGGGGGGCGGGGAGACCCAGTACTTC.

The DNA of the CDR3 is TGTGCCAGCAGTGTACCGGGACAGGGGACAGATACGCAGTATTTT. Translating it yields CASSVPGQGTDTQYF. The chain is built from TRBV28 and TRBJ2-3; 10 positions agree with TRBD1. The V segment lost 5 bases and the J segment 3 bases; nucleotides outside the gene matches: 5. The germline V gene encodes CDR1 MDHEN and CDR2 SYDVKM. The CDR3 sequence is 15 residues long.

The table lists this clonotype with a few counts. The J gene is TRBJ1-5, the V gene TRBV15; D is uncertain. Germline V CDR1 and CDR2: LNHNV, YYDKDF (reference sequence). V was cut by 0 bases and J by 9 bases, with 12 bases left in between. The CDR3 extends over 14 amino acids. The CDR3 sequence: CATSREGRQWPQHF. As DNA, the CDR3 is TGTGCCACCAGCAGAGAGGGTCGGCAATGGCCCCAGCATTTT.

The genes are TRBV4-1 and TRBJ2-5; TRBD1 aligns across 9 bases. CDR3 length: 18 amino acids. Per the germline V gene, CDR1 is MGHRA and CDR2 is YSYEKL. J lost 4 bases, V lost 2 bases, and 14 bases had no gene match. CDR3 nucleotides: TGCGCCAGCAGCCAAAAAGATCCCAGACAGGGGGACGGAGAGACCCAGTACTTC. Protein product: CASSQKDPRQGDGETQYF.

This clonotype was seen many times. The chain recombines TRBV6-2 or TRBV6-3 with TRBJ2-7; 8 nucleotides agree with TRBD2. CDR1 and CDR2 (germline): MNHEY, SVGEGT. This CDR3 is built from 15 residues. Trimming cost V 6 bases and J 3 bases; bases outside gene matches: 10. The CDR3 loop is CASSDEKRGNYEQYF. Written as DNA, the CDR3 is TGTGCCAGCAGCGACGAAAAGCGGGGGAACTACGAGCAGTACTTC.

The chain links TRBV3-1 to TRBJ1-6; TRBD1 might be the D (6 bases). This CDR3 comprises 15 residues. The germline gives CDR1 LGHDT, CDR2 YNNKEL (reference sequence). V dropped 4 bases and J dropped 7 bases, with 14 bases sitting between them. The DNA of the CDR3 is TGTGCCAGCAGCCCCCGGCGGGGGGGCAATTCACCCCTCCACTTT. Translated, it gives CASSPRRGGNSPLHF.

This clonotype was observed many times. V gene TRBV7-8 combines with J gene TRBJ2-7, with D possibly matching TRBD1 (6 bases). CDR3 length: 15 amino acids. Germline loops: CDR1 SGHVS, CDR2 FQNEAQ. The V and J ends lost 4 bases and 3 bases respectively, with 16 bases between them. CDR3 DNA: TGTGCCAGCAGCTCAACGACAGGTCCCGGCTACGAGCAGTACTTC. Its translation is CASSSTTGPGYEQYF.

Details on this clonotype: A much more abundant neighbour one base away suggests this may be a read error. The chain recombines TRBV2 with TRBJ2-1; 11 bases map to TRBD2. The DNA end favors TRBJ2-7, so the J call may be wrong. CDR3 length: 17 residues. Germline assignment: CDR1 SNHLY and CDR2 FYNNEI. The CDR3 nucleotides read TGTGCCAGCAGTCTTAGGGGGGGACTAGCGGAGTACAATGAGCAGTACTTC. The encoded protein is CASSLRGGLAEYNEQYF.

This clonotype was detected many times. This chain uses TRBV18 with TRBJ1-1; D gene unclear. This CDR3 region has 12 residues. CDR1 KGHSH and CDR2 LQKENI come from the germline V gene. V lost 8 bases to trimming and J lost 7 bases, with 14 bases between them. CDR3 loop: CASQEGWNEAFF. In DNA, the CDR3 is TGTGCCAGCCAGGAGGGTTGGAATGAAGCTTTCTTT.

Points on this clonotype: One end of the junction varies from germline; a read error may be responsible. This chain uses TRBV6-6 with TRBJ2-7; D gene uncertain. The length of the CDR3 is 16 residues. Germline-derived CDR1 and CDR2 are MNHNY and SVGAGI (reference sequence). CDR3 protein: CASSYSRVRGSCEQYF. CDR3 DNA sequence: TGTGCCAGCAGTTACTCTCGAGTCCGTGGCTCCTGCGAGCAGTACTTC.

The chain is built from TRBV4-1 and TRBJ2-5, with D possibly matching TRBD2 (5 bases). The CDR3 loop spans 17 amino acids. V was trimmed by 0 bases and J by 0 bases, leaving 14 bases between them. The germline gives CDR1 MGHRA, CDR2 YSYEKL. CDR3 DNA sequence: TGCGCCAGCAGCCAAGATCGGGGTAGGGCGTACCAAGAGACCCAGTACTTC. Protein sequence: CASSQDRGRAYQETQYF.

With regard to this clonotype: It is unclear where the CDR3 begins or ends on the DNA, so no DNA is shown, and the CDR3 is as TCRdb lists it. This chain connects TRBV5-1 to TRBJ2-2; the D segment call TRBD1 is taken from the table without a DNA check. 15 amino acids form the CDR3, both terminal residues included. Germline V gene sequence: CDR1 SGHRS, CDR2 YFSETQ. The CDR3 protein is CASSLVGAGTGELLF.

In its sample, this clonotype was seen a few times. The rearrangement uses TRBV30 and TRBJ2-5; TRBD2 matches at 8 bases. Germline V lookup: CDR1 GTSNPN, CDR2 SVGIG (reference sequence). The CDR3 sequence is 14 residues long. Trimming at V came to 3 bases and at J to 5 bases, leaving 8 bases not matched to a gene. The CDR3 spells CAWSRVAGGETQYF. The CDR3, as DNA: TGTGCCTGGAGCCGTGTGGCGGGGGGCGAGACCCAGTACTTC.

This clonotype was observed at least ten times. The chain links TRBV12-5 to TRBJ1-5; D gene ambiguous. Trimming removed 1 base from V and 1 base from J, with 11 bases in between. This CDR3 contains 16 residues. Per the germline V gene, CDR1 is LGHNT and CDR2 is FRNRAP. The CDR3 sequence is CASGLAQIASNQPQHF. The CDR3 DNA is TGTGCTAGTGGTTTGGCCCAAATAGCCAGCAATCAGCCCCAGCATTTT.

This clonotype was counted between two and nine times. The genes are TRBV28 and TRBJ2-1; D is undetermined. With the DNA end fitting TRBJ2-7 better, the J assignment may be wrong. Germline values: CDR1 MDHEN, CDR2 SYDVKM. The CDR3 loop spans 16 amino acids. CDR3 bases: TGTGCCAGCTCCCCCACCCCCCAGAGCTCCTACAATGAGCAGTACTTC. Translated: CASSPTPQSSYNEQYF.

This clonotype has a single count. The chain combines TRBV20-1 with TRBJ1-1, with D possibly TRBD1 on 6 matching bases. The germline CDR1 and CDR2 sequences are DFQATT and SNEGSKA (reference sequence). Trimming pared 5 bases from V and 3 bases from J, leaving 13 bases between. There are 13 residues in the CDR3. This CDR3 is CSADRTADTEAFF. DNA of the CDR3: TGCAGTGCTGATCGGACAGCCGACACTGAAGCTTTCTTT.

The chain is built from TRBV2 and TRBJ2-3, with D hard to call. Deletions cut 6 bases from V and 1 base from J, with 17 bases between. Germline assignment: CDR1 SNHLY and CDR2 FYNNEI. This CDR3 spans 16 amino acids. This CDR3 is CASRGSRTARTDTQYF. The CDR3 DNA reads TGTGCCAGCAGAGGGTCTAGAACCGCACGCACAGATACGCAGTATTTT.

J is TRBJ2-1 and V is TRBV18, with D tentatively TRBD2 (7 bases). V was clipped by 8 bases and J by 8 bases, with 28 bases between them. Looked up from germline, CDR1 is KGHSH and CDR2 is LQKENI. The CDR3 extends over 17 amino acids. CDR3 region: CASAPLTSSRGGDEQFF. The CDR3 DNA is TGTGCCAGCGCCCCGCTGACTAGCAGTCGAGGGGGGGATGAGCAGTTCTTC.

Concerning this clonotype itself: One end of the junction fails to match germline, which may point to a read error. V is TRBV18 and J is TRBJ2-7; no reliable D call. Germline CDR1 KGHSH, CDR2 LQKENI. CDR3 size: 14 residues. The CDR3 is CASSPPSRSYGQYF. CDR3 DNA: TGTGCCAGCTCACCACCCTCACGATCCTACGGGCAGTACTTC. The complete variable domain, with remaining parts taken from reference TRBV18 and TRBJ2-7, reads NAGVMQNPRHLVRRRGQEARLRCSPMKGHSHVYWYRQLPEEGLKFMVYLQKENIIDESGMPKERFSAEFPKEGPSILRIQQVVRGDSAAYFCASSPPSRSYGQYFGPGTRLTVT.

The table lists this clonotype with many counts. The J gene is TRBJ2-5, the V gene TRBV12-3 or TRBV12-4, with D perhaps matching TRBD1 (5 bases). This CDR3 has 11 residues. The ends were cut back, 6 bases at V and 9 bases at J, with 11 bases in the middle. CDR3 DNA sequence: TGTGCCAGCAGCGTGGGGCGTGCCCAGTACTTC. This encodes CASSVGRAQYF.

This clonotype has just a few counts. One end of the junction does not line up with germline, which may come from a read error. V usage is TRBV5-4 and J usage is TRBJ2-1, with 10 bases matching TRBD2. This CDR3 has 14 residues. CDR1 and CDR2 from the germline V gene are SGHNT and YYREEE (reference sequence). The CDR3 reads CASNLGTSDNEQFF. The CDR3 region has the DNA TGTGCCAGCAACTTGGGGACTAGCGACAATGAGCAGTTCTTC.